These T cell receptor beta chains were read from a single sample in a study of blood T cell repertoires in COVID-19. This table comes from immunoSEQ multiplex PCR, and its TCRdb copy is limited to in-frame clones, with some not included. The sample shows a few hundred thousand clones, 85% of them seen only once. Sequenced material: PBMCs or T cells enriched from blood (not recorded which). The receptors originated from a man aged 40-50 years who had recovered from COVID-19. Each CDR3 is given with its conserved first and last residue. The order of the fields is CDR3 DNA, CDR3 protein, V gene, clone size, J gene, D gene. D genes are given only for firm matches. Clone size, where shown, is once, few, many, or a class for clones that have expanded.

DNA: TGTGCCAGCAGTTATGCGTCCGCCGGGGAAAAACTGTTTTTT; CDR3: CASSYASAGEKLFF; V: TRBV6-5; size: NA; J: TRBJ1-4; D: NA
DNA: TGTGCCAGCAGTTACTCGACTAGCGGGAGAGCACGCTCCTACAATGAGCAGTTCTTC; CDR3: CASSYSTSGRARSYNEQFF; V: TRBV6-2/TRBV6-3; size: NA; J: TRBJ2-1; D: TRBD2
DNA: TGCGCCAGCAGCCAAGCCGGGACTGGAAAAGAGACCCAGTACTTC; CDR3: CASSQAGTGKETQYF; V: TRBV4-1; size: NA; J: TRBJ2-5; D: NA
DNA: TGTGCCAGGGGGGGTCTGCGGGAGAACAATGAGCAGTTCTTC; CDR3: CARGGLRENNEQFF; V: TRBV6-4; size: NA; J: TRBJ2-1; D: TRBD2
DNA: TGTGCCACCAGCAGGCTTGGACTGGCGGGTGAAGCTTTCTTT; CDR3: CATSRLGLAGEAFF; V: TRBV15; size: NA; J: TRBJ1-1; D: NA
DNA: TGTGCCAGCAGGGGGACAGTCTCTGGAAACACCATATATTTT; CDR3: CASRGTVSGNTIYF; V: TRBV6-5; size: NA; J: TRBJ1-3; D: TRBD1
DNA: TGTGCCTGGAGTGGACACCTTGGCAGCTATAATTCACCCCTCCACTTT; CDR3: CAWSGHLGSYNSPLHF; V: TRBV30; size: few; J: TRBJ1-6; D: NA
DNA: TGCGCCAGCAGCCAAGACTTTCGAGGGAGGGAGGGCTACACCTTC; CDR3: CASSQDFRGREGYTF; V: TRBV4-1; size: NA; J: TRBJ1-2; D: NA
DNA: TGCGCCAGCAGCTTGGAGACAGGGATATCCTACAATGAGCAGTTCTTC; CDR3: CASSLETGISYNEQFF; V: TRBV5-1; size: NA; J: TRBJ2-1; D: TRBD1
DNA: TGCGCCAGCAGCTTACAGAATATGAACACTGAAGCTTTCTTT; CDR3: CASSLQNMNTEAFF; V: TRBV10-2; size: NA; J: TRBJ1-1; D: NA
DNA: TGTGCCAGCAGCTTTAAGGGGGTCGTGGCTGAAGCTTTCTTT; CDR3: CASSFKGVVAEAFF; V: TRBV11-3; size: NA; J: TRBJ1-1; D: NA
DNA: TGTGCCAGCAGTTTACCTAGCGGGAGAGAGACCCAGTACTTC; CDR3: CASSLPSGRETQYF; V: TRBV28; size: once; J: TRBJ2-5; D: TRBD2
DNA: TGTGCCAGCAGCCTCAAGGGGACAGATGAAAAACTGTTTTTT; CDR3: CASSLKGTDEKLFF; V: TRBV3-1/TRBV3-2; size: NA; J: TRBJ1-4; D: TRBD1
DNA: TGTGCCAGTATCTCGCGGACCGGGACTGACTATGGCTACACCTTC; CDR3: CASISRTGTDYGYTF; V: TRBV19; size: NA; J: TRBJ1-2; D: NA
DNA: TGTGCCAGCAGTTACTCGCTGGCTCAGCCCCAGCATTTT; CDR3: CASSYSLAQPQHF; V: TRBV6-5; size: NA; J: TRBJ1-5; D: NA
DNA: TGTGCCAGCAGCCAAGACATCGGACAGGGGCCCTTCAATGAGCAGTTCTTC; CDR3: CASSQDIGQGPFNEQFF; V: TRBV3-1/TRBV3-2; size: NA; J: TRBJ2-1; D: TRBD1
DNA: TGCGCCAGTGGACTGAGGACCTATGGCTACACCTTC; CDR3: CASGLRTYGYTF; V: TRBV10-1; size: NA; J: TRBJ1-2; D: NA
DNA: TGTGCCAGCAGCCCCGCGACAGGTAGGACGGAGACCCAGTACTTC; CDR3: CASSPATGRTETQYF; V: TRBV3-1/TRBV3-2; size: few; J: TRBJ2-5; D: NA
DNA: TGTGCCTGGAGTCGAAAGGACAGCTTGGGAGCCAAAAACATTCAGTACTTC; CDR3: CAWSRKDSLGAKNIQYF; V: TRBV30; size: NA; J: TRBJ2-4; D: NA
DNA: TGTGCCAGTAGTACCCTGACAGACGGGGAGACCCAGTACTTC; CDR3: CASSTLTDGETQYF; V: TRBV19; size: once; J: TRBJ2-5; D: NA
DNA: TGTGCCAGCAGCCGCGGACAGGGGATGGAAGCTTTCTTT; CDR3: CASSRGQGMEAFF; V: TRBV3-1/TRBV3-2; size: NA; J: TRBJ1-1; D: TRBD1
DNA: TGTGCCAGCAGCTTAGCGGGGGGCGGCAGCTATGGCTACACCTTC; CDR3: CASSLAGGGSYGYTF; V: TRBV11-2; size: NA; J: TRBJ1-2; D: NA
DNA: TGTGCCAGCAGCTCCTTGGCGGGACAGGGGTTCTACGAGCAGTACTTC; CDR3: CASSSLAGQGFYEQYF; V: TRBV5-6; size: few; J: TRBJ2-7; D: TRBD1
DNA: TGTGCCAGCAGCCCCCGTGTGGCGGGAGGTGGGACCGGGGAGCTGTTTTTT; CDR3: CASSPRVAGGGTGELFF; V: TRBV11-3; size: NA; J: TRBJ2-2; D: TRBD2
DNA: TGTGCCAGTAGTATTGGCGGGAGTCCTGGGGAGCTGTTTTTT; CDR3: CASSIGGSPGELFF; V: TRBV19; size: once; J: TRBJ2-2; D: TRBD2
DNA: TGTGCCAGCAGTACCCCTAGCGCGGAGCTGTTTTTT; CDR3: CASSTPSAELFF; V: TRBV27; size: NA; J: TRBJ2-2; D: NA
DNA: TGTGCCAGCAGTAGGGCGGGTAACACCGGGGAGCTGTTTTTT; CDR3: CASSRAGNTGELFF; V: TRBV2; size: NA; J: TRBJ2-2; D: NA
DNA: TGCGCCAGCAGCCGTAATGGGAGGGCCGGGGAGACCCAGTACTTC; CDR3: CASSRNGRAGETQYF; V: TRBV5-1; size: NA; J: TRBJ2-5; D: TRBD2
DNA: TGTGCCTGGAGTTCGGGGACAGCGAACACCGGGGAGCTGTTTTTT; CDR3: CAWSSGTANTGELFF; V: TRBV30; size: NA; J: TRBJ2-2; D: TRBD1
DNA: TGTGCCAGCCGAAGGAGGACAGGGGGCGGCTACGAGCAGTACTTC; CDR3: CASRRRTGGGYEQYF; V: TRBV11-3; size: NA; J: TRBJ2-7; D: TRBD1
DNA: TGTGCCAGTAGTGATCCGGCGCCCCGGAGGGTCACTGAAGCTTTCTTT; CDR3: CASSDPAPRRVTEAFF; V: TRBV19; size: NA; J: TRBJ1-1; D: NA
DNA: TGCGCCAGCAGTTGGCGGGGCACTGGGGCCGGGGAGCTGTTTTTT; CDR3: CASSWRGTGAGELFF; V: TRBV5-1; size: NA; J: TRBJ2-2; D: NA
DNA: TGTGCCAGCAGTGGGACAGGGGGGCGTCAGCCCCAGCATTTT; CDR3: CASSGTGGRQPQHF; V: TRBV2; size: NA; J: TRBJ1-5; D: TRBD1
DNA: TGTGCCAGCAGCTTAACAGGCGCCATTTATGGCTACACCTTC; CDR3: CASSLTGAIYGYTF; V: TRBV11-3; size: few; J: TRBJ1-2; D: NA
DNA: TGTGCCTGGAACCGAGGAGGTTACGAGCAGTACTTC; CDR3: CAWNRGGYEQYF; V: TRBV30; size: NA; J: TRBJ2-7; D: NA
DNA: TGTGCCAGCAGTGAATACCGGACAGGGGTTAACCGGGGAAAGCAGTTCTTC; CDR3: CASSEYRTGVNRGKQFF; V: TRBV25-1; size: once; J: TRBJ2-1; D: TRBD1
DNA: TGTGCCAGCAGCTGGCGGTCAGGGGCGGGAGTTACCGGGGAGCTGTTTTTT; CDR3: CASSWRSGAGVTGELFF; V: TRBV11-2; size: few; J: TRBJ2-2; D: NA
DNA: TGTGCCATCAGCAGCGGGACTAACACAGATACGCAGTATTTT; CDR3: CAISSGTNTDTQYF; V: TRBV10-3; size: NA; J: TRBJ2-3; D: TRBD2
DNA: TGTGCCAGCAGCTTTCTAACTAGCGGGACCATAGATACGCAGTATTTT; CDR3: CASSFLTSGTIDTQYF; V: TRBV11-1; size: once; J: TRBJ2-3; D: TRBD2
DNA: TGTGCCAGCAGTTACTTGAGCGGGACCTACGAGCAGTACTTC; CDR3: CASSYLSGTYEQYF; V: TRBV6-6; size: NA; J: TRBJ2-7; D: TRBD2
DNA: TGCAGCGTTGATAGCGCAGGAGTCACCGGGGAGCTGTTTTTT; CDR3: CSVDSAGVTGELFF; V: TRBV29-1; size: NA; J: TRBJ2-2; D: NA
DNA: TGTGCCAGCAGCCCCGGACAGGGGATGACCTACGAGCAGTACTTC; CDR3: CASSPGQGMTYEQYF; V: TRBV9; size: NA; J: TRBJ2-7; D: TRBD1
DNA: TGTGCCAGTACCATAGACAGGGACTATGGCTACACCTTC; CDR3: CASTIDRDYGYTF; V: TRBV19; size: NA; J: TRBJ1-2; D: TRBD1
DNA: TGTGCCAGCAGCTCCTTAGAGGGACTAGAAAGGAATGAGCAGTTCTTC; CDR3: CASSSLEGLERNEQFF; V: TRBV11-2; size: NA; J: TRBJ2-1; D: TRBD2
DNA: TGTGCCAGCAGCCAACAGGACAGGGGAAAATACGAGCAGTACTTC; CDR3: CASSQQDRGKYEQYF; V: TRBV14; size: NA; J: TRBJ2-7; D: TRBD1
DNA: TGCGCCAGCAGCGCGGGACTAGCGGGAGGTCTCGCCTACAATGAGCAGTTCTTC; CDR3: CASSAGLAGGLAYNEQFF; V: TRBV5-1; size: once; J: TRBJ2-1; D: TRBD2
DNA: TGTGCCAGCAGCTTTGACAGAAACTCTGGAAACACCATATATTTT; CDR3: CASSFDRNSGNTIYF; V: TRBV2; size: NA; J: TRBJ1-3; D: NA
DNA: TGTGCCACCGCCGGGCGGGAGGGGGACGAGCAGTACTTC; CDR3: CATAGREGDEQYF; V: TRBV2; size: once; J: TRBJ2-7; D: TRBD2
DNA: TGTGCCAGCAGTTTGGGCCTAGGGGGAGAGACCCAGTACTTC; CDR3: CASSLGLGGETQYF; V: TRBV27; size: NA; J: TRBJ2-5; D: NA
DNA: TGTGCCAGCAGTTACTCCCGGGGGTCGGGCGAGCAGTACTTC; CDR3: CASSYSRGSGEQYF; V: TRBV6-5; size: NA; J: TRBJ2-7; D: NA
DNA: TGTGCCAGCAGTGAAGTACTGCCCGGGGCCAACGTCCTGACTTTC; CDR3: CASSEVLPGANVLTF; V: TRBV6-1; size: once; J: TRBJ2-6; D: NA
DNA: TGTGCCAGCAGTGAGGGCATCCATGAGCAGTTCTTC; CDR3: CASSEGIHEQFF; V: TRBV25-1; size: NA; J: TRBJ2-1; D: NA
DNA: TGCAGCTGTGGACAGGGTCAAACTGAAGCTTTCTTT; CDR3: CSCGQGQTEAFF; V: TRBV29-1; size: NA; J: TRBJ1-1; D: TRBD1
DNA: TGTGCCAGCACCTGGGGCCTGAACTATGGCTACACCTTC; CDR3: CASTWGLNYGYTF; V: TRBV12-3/TRBV12-4; size: NA; J: TRBJ1-2; D: NA
DNA: TGCGCCAGCAGCTTGAAAGTCCTAAAAAACATTCAGTACTTC; CDR3: CASSLKVLKNIQYF; V: TRBV5-1; size: NA; J: TRBJ2-4; D: NA